This T cell receptor (beta chain) was recovered during a study of blood T cell repertoires in COVID-19. At the level of the study: PBMCs, B-cell-depleted T cells, or T cells were the source of the cDNA or gDNA that made up the material.

The CDR3 runs 13 residues. CDR1 is MNHEY, CDR2 SMNVEV, per germline (reference sequence). V trimming: 6 bases; J trimming: 1 base; junction bases outside the gene matches: 1. As handled by the study authors: Amplification from reference gene primers served as the basis for estimated nucleated cell counts. Using immunoSEQ multiplex PCR, the repertoire was profiled, and TCRdb retains in-frame clones only, with some absent. V and J calls and clone size are those listed in that table; D and trimming were worked out from the DNA. The table lists under 130,000 clones, around four fifths of them singletons.

The TCR originated in a human donor in a cohort sampled during active COVID-19. The V call is TRBV27, the J call TRBJ1-1; 8 nucleotides agree with TRBD1. Sequences were obtained from peripheral blood. CDR3 amino acids: CASRDRGNTEAFF. The CDR3 DNA sequence: TGTGCCAGCAGAGACAGGGGGAACACTGAAGCTTTCTTT.